These 29 T cell receptor beta chains originate from one sample sequenced in a study of CD8 T cells in ankylosing spondylitis. MiXCR, run by TCRdb on the 5' RACE reads, gives a single entry per CDR3 protein. The repertoire holds over 75,000 distinct CDR3 sequences, with about 9.1% as singletons. The sample consisted of blood, either unsorted or a sorted T cell fraction (not recorded which). These receptors all come from a male donor with ankylosing spondylitis or in good health (not recorded which).

This clonotype was picked up many times. The rearrangement joins TRBV15 to TRBJ2-5; D may be TRBD1 (5 bases). The CDR3 length is 14 residues. CDR1 is LNHNV and CDR2 is YYDKDF in the germline V gene (reference sequence). Deletions cut 5 bases from V and 0 bases from J, with 10 bases between. The CDR3 is CATSSDRNQETQYF. In DNA, the CDR3 is TGTGCCACCAGCTCCGACAGAAACCAAGAGACCCAGTACTTC.

In its sample, this clonotype was seen many times. V usage is TRBV28 and J usage is TRBJ2-7; the D is unclear. This CDR3 is built from 14 residues. Trimming stripped 3 bases from V and 3 bases from J, with 12 bases between. Germline assignment: CDR1 MDHEN and CDR2 SYDVKM. CDR3 in amino acids: CASSFLLDHYEQYF. CDR3 sequence (DNA): TGTGCCAGCAGTTTTCTTTTGGACCACTACGAGCAGTACTTC.

This chain joins TRBV21-1 and TRBJ2-2; TRBD2 is the table's D call and was not checked against the DNA. TRBV21-1 is designated a pseudogene. This CDR3 is built from 15 residues. This CDR3 is CASSRWRVGTGELFF. CDR3 DNA sequence: TGTGCCAGCAGCAGGTGGAGGGTTGGTACCGGGGAGCTGTTTTTT.

This clonotype was recorded at least ten times. The V call is TRBV3-1, the J call TRBJ2-5; D is unclear. V was trimmed by 5 bases and J by 1 base, leaving 8 bases between them. Germline V CDR1 and CDR2: LGHDT, YNNKEL (reference sequence). The CDR3 loop spans 13 amino acids. The CDR3 loop is CASSDDAQETQYF. CDR3 nucleotides: TGTGCCAGCAGCGACGACGCCCAAGAGACCCAGTACTTC.

On this clonotype itself: Compared with germline, one end of the junction differs, possibly owing to a read error. V and J are TRBV7-8 and TRBJ2-7; TRBD1 matches 8 bases. CDR3 length equals 16 residues. CDR1 is SGHVS and CDR2 is FQNEAQ in the germline V gene. In DNA form, the CDR3 reads TGTGCCAGCAACTTAGTGGGAGACAGGGGCCCCTACGAGCAGTACTTC. It codes for CASNLVGDRGPYEQYF.

This clonotype has at least ten counts. V usage is TRBV7-8 and J usage is TRBJ1-2; perhaps TRBD1 as D (6 bases). Germline V gives CDR1 SGHVS, CDR2 FQNEAQ. Trimming shortened V by 0 bases and J by 3 bases, and 11 bases separated the two germline ends. The CDR3 spans 15 residues. The CDR3 nucleotides read TGTGCCAGCAGCTTAGCGGCAGGGGACTACTATGGCTACACCTTC. Its protein product is CASSLAAGDYYGYTF.

In its sample, this clonotype was seen once. With a much larger clone just one base away, this may be a read error. This is likely a read error, given that the CDR3 carries no conserved phenylalanine or tryptophan at its end. The rearrangement joins TRBV2 to TRBJ1-5, with 10 bases aligning to TRBD1. Germline CDR1 reads SNHLY; CDR2 reads FYNNEI. J lost 6 bases, V lost 5 bases, and 7 bases had no gene match. This CDR3 has 15 amino acids. CDR3 in amino acids: CASSPDRGFGQPQHL. The CDR3 DNA reads TGTGCCAGCAGTCCGGACAGGGGGTTTGGTCAGCCCCAGCATCTT.

This clonotype has at least ten counts. V usage is TRBV5-5 and J usage is TRBJ2-1; 8 bases line up with TRBD2. This CDR3 spans 16 amino acids. CDR1 is SGHKS, CDR2 YYEKEE, per germline (reference sequence). The junction had 7 bases not matched to a gene; V was cut back by 2 bases and J by 3 bases. CDR3 protein: CASSLLRSGDYNEQFF. In DNA form, the CDR3 reads TGTGCCAGCAGCTTACTGCGTAGCGGGGACTACAATGAGCAGTTCTTC.

This clonotype was detected a few times. The chain links TRBV20-1 to TRBJ2-1, with TRBD2 identical over 12 bases. Germline CDR1 reads DFQATT; CDR2 reads SNEGSKA (reference sequence). There are 17 residues in the CDR3. The junction had 7 bases not matched to a gene; V was cut back by 0 bases and J by 4 bases. The CDR3 protein is CSARDQTGLAGYNEQFF. Here the CDR3 DNA reads TGCAGTGCTAGAGACCAAACAGGACTAGCGGGGTACAATGAGCAGTTCTTC.

This clonotype was observed a few times. The J gene is TRBJ2-5, the V gene TRBV7-9; no clear D. V lost 1 base to trimming and J lost 1 base, with 10 bases between them. Germline lookup yields CDR1 SEHNR and CDR2 FQNEAQ (reference sequence). The CDR3 contains 15 residues. This CDR3 is CASSLEVDPQETQYF. The CDR3 DNA follows: TGTGCCAGCAGCTTAGAAGTAGATCCCCAAGAGACCCAGTACTTC.

In this sample, this clonotype turned up many times. The rearrangement links TRBV24-1 to TRBJ1-2, with 9 bases aligning to TRBD1. V shed 7 bases and J 8 bases; nucleotides not matched to a gene: 4. The germline CDR1 and CDR2 sequences are KGHDR and SFDVKD. The CDR3 is made up of 12 amino acids. The CDR3 bases are TGTGCCACCAGCAGACAGGGGGGCGGCTACACCTTC. This encodes CATSRQGGGYTF.

V usage is TRBV5-1 and J usage is TRBJ2-6, with 7 bases aligning to TRBD1. The CDR3 contains 15 residues. Per germline, CDR1 SGHRS and CDR2 YFSETQ. The ends lost 3 bases at V and 2 bases at J; junction bases unmatched: 2. The DNA of the CDR3 is TGCGCCAGCAGCTCTCAGGGGGCTGGGGCCAACGTCCTGACTTTC. Translating gives CASSSQGAGANVLTF.

In its sample, this clonotype was seen many times. The chain employs TRBV5-1 and TRBJ2-2; D possibly matches TRBD1 or TRBD2 (5 bases each). Germline V gene sequence: CDR1 SGHRS, CDR2 YFSETQ. V lost 1 base to trimming and J lost 3 bases, with 13 bases between them. This CDR3 region has 16 residues. The CDR3 region has the DNA TGCGCCAGCAGCTTGTCGTTCGGGGCGGACACCGGGGAGCTGTTTTTT. Protein: CASSLSFGADTGELFF.

This clonotype was seen repeatedly, ten times or more. This chain joins TRBV29-1 and TRBJ1-5; no clear D. Germline CDR1 reads SQVTM; CDR2 reads ANQGSEA. CDR3 length equals 13 residues. The germline V and J ends were trimmed by 6 bases and 0 bases, with 9 bases remaining between them. The CDR3 reads CSVTTRSNQPQHF. CDR3 nucleotides: TGCAGCGTGACGACACGTAGCAATCAGCCCCAGCATTTT.

The sample holds a few counts of this clonotype. The chain couples TRBV7-2 to TRBJ1-5; no clear D. The CDR3 has 12 amino acids. From germline, CDR1 is SGHTA and CDR2 FQGNSA. Trimming took 3 bases from V and 7 from J, leaving 7 bases between them. The DNA of the CDR3 is TGTGCCAGCAGCTTCGGAGGGCAGCCCCAGCATTTT. It encodes CASSFGGQPQHF.

This clonotype was found many times. V gene TRBV20-1 combines with J gene TRBJ1-5, with 8 bases lining up with TRBD1. Germline-derived CDR1 and CDR2 are DFQATT and SNEGSKA (reference sequence). The CDR3 loop spans 15 amino acids. V gave up 3 bases and J gave up 0 bases; unmatched junction bases: 4. The CDR3 here is CSASKQGGSNQPQHF. The CDR3 DNA follows: TGCAGTGCTAGCAAACAGGGGGGTAGCAATCAGCCCCAGCATTTT.

This clonotype was seen repeatedly, ten times or more. The gene calls are TRBV20-1 and TRBJ2-1; maybe TRBD1 (7 bases). The CDR3 runs to 13 residues. With 6 bases removed from V and 8 bases from J, the gap between germline ends came to 17 bases. In germline, CDR1 is DFQATT, CDR2 SNEGSKA (reference sequence). CDR3 in amino acids: CSAIMEGADEQFF. Here the CDR3 DNA reads TGCAGTGCGATAATGGAGGGGGCGGATGAGCAGTTCTTC.

This clonotype appeared many times. One end of the junction is discordant with germline, which a read error may explain. The J gene is TRBJ2-7, the V gene TRBV12-3 or TRBV12-4; no clear D gene. The CDR3 is 11 amino acids. The CDR3 loop reads CASRFRDEQYF. DNA for the CDR3: TGTGCCAGCCGTTTTCGGGACGAGCAGTACTTC.

At least ten counts were recorded for this clonotype. This chain uses TRBV5-1 with TRBJ2-3; D is undetermined. Germline CDR1 SGHRS, CDR2 YFSETQ. CDR3 length: 13 amino acids. V dropped 3 bases and J dropped 4 bases, with 9 bases sitting between them. Here the CDR3 DNA reads TGCGCCAGCAGCTCGTCCCCCTCAGATACGCAGTATTTT. Translating gives CASSSSPSDTQYF.

There are many counts of this clonotype. The rearrangement uses TRBV29-1 and TRBJ2-5, with D possibly matching TRBD1 (5 bases). Trimming removed 1 base from V and 1 base from J, with 13 bases in between. CDR1 and CDR2 (germline): SQVTM, ANQGSEA. The CDR3 is made up of 15 amino acids. CDR3 amino acids: CSVEVGLTGQETQYF. The CDR3 DNA follows: TGCAGCGTTGAAGTGGGATTAACAGGCCAAGAGACCCAGTACTTC.

The gene calls are TRBV6-5 and TRBJ2-6; D is ambiguous. CDR3 length: 15 amino acids. From germline, CDR1 is MNHEY and CDR2 SVGAGI. V lost 5 bases to trimming and J lost 0 bases, with 8 bases between them. CDR3 region: CASSQVLSGANVLTF. CDR3 coding DNA: TGTGCCAGCAGTCAGGTCCTCTCTGGGGCCAACGTCCTGACTTTC.

This clonotype was counted ten times or more. This chain connects TRBV20-1 to TRBJ1-2; perhaps TRBD1 as D (5 bases). CDR1 is DFQATT and CDR2 is SNEGSKA in the germline V gene (reference sequence). This CDR3 comprises 13 residues. Trimming left V 1 base short and J 4 bases short, with 10 bases between. CDR3 loop: CSARGPGTYGYTF. The CDR3 nucleotides are TGCAGTGCTAGAGGGCCCGGGACCTATGGCTACACCTTC.

This clonotype was seen repeatedly, ten times or more. The V gene is TRBV10-3, the J gene TRBJ2-1, with TRBD2 matching over 13 bases. The CDR3 covers 16 residues. Looked up from germline, CDR1 is ENHRY and CDR2 is SYGVKD. V lost 6 bases and J lost 5; bases outside the gene matches: 7. CDR3 region: CAISLELAGGDNEQFF. The CDR3, as DNA: TGTGCCATCAGCCTAGAACTAGCGGGGGGGGACAATGAGCAGTTCTTC.

This clonotype occurred many times. The chain carries TRBV6-5 and TRBJ2-1; 7 bases fit TRBD1. After removal of 5 bases from V and 6 bases from J, the junction contained 7 bases not matched to a gene. CDR3 size: 14 residues. Germline CDR1 MNHEY, CDR2 SVGAGI. This CDR3 reads CASSTDRVGNEQFF. The CDR3 coding sequence is TGTGCCAGCAGTACCGACAGGGTGGGCAATGAGCAGTTCTTC.

The table lists this clonotype with many counts. DNA for the CDR3: TGTGCCAGCAGTATTAACCCGCTTCAAGAGACCCAGTACTTC. Translated, it gives CASSINPLQETQYF. The chain has TRBV6-1 and TRBJ2-5; unclear D gene. The CDR3 covers 14 residues. V was shortened by 5 bases and J by 2 bases, with 12 bases between the two germline ends. Germline assignment: CDR1 MNHNS and CDR2 SASEGT.

This clonotype has only one observation. A read error may be the cause here, since a much bigger clone is one base away. The J gene is TRBJ1-5, the V gene TRBV2, with a weak D call TRBD1 (6 bases). Between the trimmed V and J ends, which lost 10 bases and 2 bases, there was a span of 18 bases. The CDR3 is 15 amino acids. Germline CDR1 reads SNHLY; CDR2 reads FYNNEI. This chain's CDR3 is CANSPLGGGNQPQHF. CDR3 coding DNA: TGTGCCAACAGCCCCTTAGGGGGTGGCAATCAGCCCCAGCATTTT.

This clonotype was counted at least ten times. This chain links TRBV20-1 with TRBJ2-1; TRBD1 is a possible D gene (6 bases). CDR1 DFQATT and CDR2 SNEGSKA come from the germline V gene (reference sequence). The V gene lost 0 bases and the J gene lost 2 bases, with 11 bases spanning the gap. This CDR3 spans 15 amino acids. This CDR3 reads CSARDLEGAYNEQFF. The CDR3 region has the DNA TGCAGTGCTAGAGATCTTGAGGGGGCCTACAATGAGCAGTTCTTC.

This clonotype was observed many times. The chain is built from TRBV5-1 and TRBJ2-1; TRBD2 agrees at 11 bases. The CDR3 contains 17 residues. Trimming at V came to 3 bases and at J to 9 bases, leaving 14 bases not matched to a gene. The germline V gene encodes CDR1 SGHRS and CDR2 YFSETQ. The CDR3 sequence is CASSSLSSGGLRSEQFF. The DNA of the CDR3 is TGCGCCAGCAGCTCACTATCTAGCGGGGGGCTTAGATCTGAGCAGTTCTTC.

This clonotype was observed many times. The genes are TRBV7-8 and TRBJ2-7, with TRBD1 matching over 10 bases. Germline trimming cut 5 bases from V and 5 bases from J; bases unmatched to any gene: 6. The CDR3 length is 14 residues. Germline CDR1 is SGHVS and CDR2 is FQNEAQ. CDR3 sequence: CASSQGQGQDEQYF. CDR3 in DNA: TGTGCCAGCAGCCAGGGACAGGGGCAGGACGAGCAGTACTTC.